This T cell receptor beta chain was observed in a study of blood T cell repertoires in COVID-19. Across the study: Samples came from the United States, Italy and Spain, spanning acute and convalescent COVID-19. PBMCs, B-cell-depleted T cells, or T cells provided the cDNA or gDNA that made up the material.

The table lists this clone with a count of one. The J segment lost 3 bases and the V segment lost 8 bases, leaving 4 bases of the junction unmatched. CDR1 is MNHEY and CDR2 is SMNVEV in the germline V gene (reference sequence). This CDR3 is built from 13 residues. Original analysis: Reference gene primers were amplified, and this amplification served to estimate nucleated cell counts. Libraries were prepared by immunoSEQ multiplex PCR; TCRdb keeps only in-frame clonotypes and omits some of them. The DNA was the basis for D and trimming; V, J and clone size are from that table. The table includes more than 95,000 clones, around 80% detected once.

The V call is TRBV27, the J call TRBJ1-1, with 9 nucleotides matching TRBD1. Material: peripheral blood. The receptor comes from a man aged 35 to 55 with active or convalescent COVID-19. DNA for the CDR3: TGTGCCAGCCTGACAGGGGGGCACACTGAAGCTTTCTTT. Protein sequence: CASLTGGHTEAFF.